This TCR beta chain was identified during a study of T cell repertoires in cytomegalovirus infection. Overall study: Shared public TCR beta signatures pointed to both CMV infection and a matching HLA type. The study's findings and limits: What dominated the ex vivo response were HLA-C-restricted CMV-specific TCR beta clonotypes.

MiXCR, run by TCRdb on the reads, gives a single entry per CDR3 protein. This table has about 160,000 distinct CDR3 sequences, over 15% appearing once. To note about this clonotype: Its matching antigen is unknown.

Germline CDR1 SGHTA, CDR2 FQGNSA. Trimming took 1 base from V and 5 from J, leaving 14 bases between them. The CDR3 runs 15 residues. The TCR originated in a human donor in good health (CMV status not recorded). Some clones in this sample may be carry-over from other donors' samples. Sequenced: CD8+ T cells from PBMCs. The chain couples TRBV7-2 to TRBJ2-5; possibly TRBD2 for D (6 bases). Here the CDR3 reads CASSLEGGLAETQYF. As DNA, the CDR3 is TGTGCCAGCAGCTTAGAAGGAGGGTTGGCGGAGACCCAGTACTTC.